This entry lists 8 T cell receptor beta chains sequenced from one sample in a study of CD8 T cells in ankylosing spondylitis. TCRdb itself ran the 5' RACE reads through MiXCR, one entry per CDR3 protein. The sample lists roughly 97,000 distinct CDR3 sequences; about 8.6% were seen once. Sequenced sample: blood, either unsorted or a sorted T cell fraction (not recorded which). Every receptor here comes from a male donor with ankylosing spondylitis or in good health (not recorded which).

This clonotype was detected ten times or more. This chain links TRBV7-2 with TRBJ1-2, with unresolved D. CDR3 length: 12 residues. The germline V and J ends were trimmed by 6 bases and 7 bases, with 12 bases remaining between them. The V gene's germline CDR1 is SGHTA and CDR2 FQGNSA. CDR3 region: CASSPAGGGYTF. The CDR3 DNA reads TGTGCCAGCAGTCCCGCGGGCGGTGGCTACACCTTC.

Concerning this clonotype: The junction differs from germline at one of its ends, possibly a read error. The chain couples TRBV4-3 to TRBJ2-2; no reliable D call. Germline CDR1 LGHNA, CDR2 YSLEER. The CDR3 length is 16 residues. CDR3 loop: CASSQATAPSTRELFF. CDR3 sequence (DNA): TGCGCCAGCAGCCAAGCGACGGCCCCGAGCACCAGGGAGCTGTTTTTT.

This clonotype was seen repeatedly, ten times or more. The chain is built from TRBV12-3 or TRBV12-4 and TRBJ2-7; D is unresolved. This CDR3 has 14 residues. Trimming stripped 1 base from V and 3 bases from J, with 10 bases between. CDR3 nucleotides: TGTGCCAGCAGTTTAGGAAACACCTACTACGAGCAGTACTTC. Amino acids: CASSLGNTYYEQYF.

This clonotype was observed a few times. An end of the junction differs from the germline gene, which may be a read error. The chain links TRBV7-7 to TRBJ2-5, with TRBD2 matching over 12 bases. This CDR3 spans 17 amino acids. CDR1 SSHAT and CDR2 FNYEAQ come from the germline V gene (reference sequence). Here the CDR3 reads CASSLGGLAGIQETQYF. The CDR3 nucleotides read TGTGCTAGCAGCTTAGGTGGACTAGCGGGAATACAAGAGACCCAGTACTTC.

This chain links TRBV6-2 or TRBV6-3 with TRBJ2-7, with D unclear. This CDR3 comprises 12 residues. Trimming removed 0 bases from V and 3 bases from J, with 3 bases in between. In germline, CDR1 is MNHEY, CDR2 SVGEGT. CDR3 amino acids: CASSYSLYEQYF. As DNA, the CDR3 is TGTGCCAGCAGTTACTCCCTCTACGAGCAGTACTTC.

This clonotype was seen at least ten times. CDR3 sequence (DNA): TGTGCCAGCAGCTTACTGACCGAGGATCAGTACTTC. As protein: CASSLLTEDQYF. The rearrangement joins TRBV7-9 to TRBJ2-4; D gene unclear. CDR1 and CDR2 (germline): SEHNR, FQNEAQ (reference sequence). This CDR3 spans 12 amino acids. The V gene lost 2 bases and the J gene lost 12 bases, with 11 bases spanning the gap.

This clonotype has a count of ten or more. The chain has TRBV12-3 or TRBV12-4 and TRBJ2-3; weak D call: TRBD2 (6 bases). The V and J ends lost 9 bases and 4 bases respectively, with 20 bases between them. The CDR3 loop spans 15 amino acids. CDR3 bases: TGTGCCAGTACTCTCTCCCGGGGGAGCGCAGATACGCAGTATTTT. Translating gives CASTLSRGSADTQYF.

There are many counts of this clonotype. The chain has TRBV5-6 and TRBJ1-5; D gene ambiguous. The CDR3 runs 15 residues. V was shortened by 4 bases and J by 6 bases, with 17 bases between the two germline ends. Germline CDR1 and CDR2: SGHDT and YYEEEE. CDR3 sequence reads: CASSTGWAEGQPQHF. CDR3 in DNA: TGTGCCAGCAGCACTGGGTGGGCCGAGGGTCAGCCCCAGCATTTT.